The 10 T cell receptor beta chains listed next were all sequenced from one sample in a study of T cells in Graves' hyperthyroidism and ophthalmopathy. RNA transcripts yielded amplified TCR beta CDR3 regions. Researchers ran a first-round RT-PCR on the TCR CDR3 using the HTBI primer set. Using its own MiXCR run on the multiplex PCR reads, TCRdb lists one record per CDR3 protein. The sample comprises about 560,000 distinct CDR3 sequences, approximately 15% of which are singletons, and around 7.5% rests with the top ten. Sequenced input: blood. These receptors were obtained from a woman aged 25 to 39 with Graves' hyperthyroidism.

The chain uses TRBV14 and TRBJ2-3, with no clear D. CDR1 SGHDN and CDR2 FVKESK come from the germline V gene. The CDR3 loop spans 17 amino acids. Trimming removed 0 bases from V and 6 bases from J, with 19 bases in between. CDR3 nucleotide sequence: TGTGCCAGCAGCCAAGATTCCCCAAGATTCAGACGGGATACGCAGTATTTT. This sequence encodes CASSQDSPRFRRDTQYF.

Ten or more counts support this clonotype. The gene calls are TRBV7-2 and TRBJ2-3; 10 bases align to TRBD2. From germline, CDR1 is SGHTA and CDR2 FQGNSA. Trimming took 5 bases from V and 2 from J; bases not matched to a gene: 13. This CDR3 is 18 amino acids long. The CDR3 reads CASSREGGTSEFTDTQYF. DNA for the CDR3: TGTGCCAGCAGCCGAGAAGGCGGGACTAGCGAATTCACAGATACGCAGTATTTT.

The chain combines TRBV29-1 with TRBJ2-1; 13 positions agree with TRBD2. The CDR3 covers 14 residues. The V and J ends lost 2 bases and 9 bases, in that order; junction bases with no gene match: 4. Per germline, CDR1 SQVTM and CDR2 ANQGSEA. The CDR3 is CSVEKLAGGLEQFF. The CDR3 DNA is TGCAGCGTTGAAAAACTAGCGGGAGGGCTTGAGCAGTTCTTC.

This clonotype was observed a handful of times. The chain carries TRBV24-1 and TRBJ2-2, with a tentative D call TRBD2 (6 bases). This CDR3 is built from 15 residues. V lost 2 bases, J lost 6 bases, and 12 bases lay in between. From germline, CDR1 is KGHDR and CDR2 SFDVKD. The CDR3 spells CATSDSAGPPGELFF. DNA for the CDR3: TGTGCCACCAGTGATTCGGCGGGACCACCCGGGGAGCTGTTTTTT.

The chain carries TRBV5-1 and TRBJ2-2, with TRBD2 matching over 8 bases. Per germline, CDR1 SGHRS and CDR2 YFSETQ. The CDR3 extends over 15 amino acids. Trimming took 2 bases from V and 9 from J; bases not matched to a gene: 9. The DNA of the CDR3 is TGCGCCAGCAGCTTACCAGCGGGAGTTTCAAGGGAGCTGTTTTTT. This translates into CASSLPAGVSRELFF. Based on the CDR3 plus reference TRBV5-1 and TRBJ2-2, the full variable domain is KAGVTQTPRYLIKTRGQQVTLSCSPISGHRSVSWYQQTPGQGLQFLFEYFSETQRNKGNFPGRFSGRQFSNSRSEMNVSTLELGDSALYLCASSLPAGVSRELFFGEGSRLTVL.

The genes are TRBV7-7 and TRBJ2-1; 9 bases are shared with TRBD2. Per germline, CDR1 SSHAT and CDR2 FNYEAQ (reference sequence). This CDR3 region has 17 residues. V shed 5 bases, J shed 5 bases, and the junction held 13 bases outside the gene matches. CDR3 DNA: TGTGCCAGCAGCCCCCTAGCGGGACCCCTAGCTAACAATGAGCAGTTCTTC. It specifies CASSPLAGPLANNEQFF.

This clonotype has at least ten counts. This chain joins TRBV18 and TRBJ1-1; the D is unclear. Germline CDR1 is KGHSH and CDR2 is LQKENI. Trimming cost V 1 base and J 5 bases, with 8 bases left between them. The CDR3 runs 13 residues. As DNA, the CDR3 is TGTGCCAGCTCACCACAGCCGTTGACTGAAGCTTTCTTT. This gives the protein CASSPQPLTEAFF.

In this sample, this clonotype turned up once. The rearrangement links TRBV28 to TRBJ1-6; TRBD1 is a possible D gene (5 bases). CDR3 length: 13 amino acids. The V end was cut by 7 bases, the J end by 13 bases, with 17 bases between. Germline V CDR1 and CDR2: MDHEN, SYDVKM. CDR3 coding DNA: TGTGCCAGCAACAGCGGCCAGGAGGGGCCCCTCCACTTT. Translation gives CASNSGQEGPLHF.

This clonotype showed up just a few times. The gene calls are TRBV19 and TRBJ2-5; no clear D. CDR3 size: 12 residues. Germline CDR1 and CDR2: LNHDA and SQIVND (reference sequence). V shed 5 bases and J shed 3 bases, with 7 bases lying between them. CDR3 in DNA: TGTGCCAGTAGTGCTTCAAAAGAGACCCAGTACTTC. It specifies CASSASKETQYF.

CDR3 nucleotides: TGCAGTGCTAGAGACAGTCTAGCGGGAGGCCGGGAGACCCAGTACTTC. It translates to CSARDSLAGGRETQYF. J is TRBJ2-5 and V is TRBV20-1, with TRBD2 matching over 11 bases. Germline-derived CDR1 and CDR2 are DFQATT and SNEGSKA (reference sequence). J lost 5 bases, V lost 0 bases, and 8 bases had no gene match. This CDR3 has 16 amino acids.